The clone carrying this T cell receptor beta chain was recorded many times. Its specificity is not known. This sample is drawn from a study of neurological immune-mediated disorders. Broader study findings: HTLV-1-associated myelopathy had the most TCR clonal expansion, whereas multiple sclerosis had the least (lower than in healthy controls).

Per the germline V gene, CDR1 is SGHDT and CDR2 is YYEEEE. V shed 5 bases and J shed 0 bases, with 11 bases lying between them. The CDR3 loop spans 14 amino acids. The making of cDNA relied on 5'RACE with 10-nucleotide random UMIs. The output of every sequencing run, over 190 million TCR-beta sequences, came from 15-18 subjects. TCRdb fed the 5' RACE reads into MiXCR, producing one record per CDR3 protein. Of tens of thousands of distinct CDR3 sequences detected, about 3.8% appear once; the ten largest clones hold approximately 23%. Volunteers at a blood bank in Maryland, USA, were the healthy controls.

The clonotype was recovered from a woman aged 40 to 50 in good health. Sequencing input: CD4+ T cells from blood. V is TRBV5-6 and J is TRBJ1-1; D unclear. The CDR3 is CASSFLGMNTEAFF. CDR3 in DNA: TGTGCCAGCAGTTTCCTTGGGATGAACACTGAAGCTTTCTTT.